This T cell receptor beta chain emerged from a study of graft-versus-host responses after intestinal transplantation. Study-wide context: Recipients received multivisceral, liver-intestinal, or isolated intestinal transplants. Overall study findings and caveats: Individuals who had graft-donor T cell macrochimerism had allografts that showed high graft-versus-host to host-versus-graft clonal ratios. Recipient marrow held GvH clones, some first seen in ileum or blood.

The CDR3 is 13 amino acids. V was shortened by 2 bases and J by 6 bases, with 8 bases between the two germline ends. The V gene's germline CDR1 is WNHNN and CDR2 SYGVQD (reference sequence). From the graft tissue, intraepithelial and lamina propria lymphocytes were released through processing. TCRdb keeps only in-frame clones here, not all; method: immunoSEQ multiplex PCR. The sample contains under 30,000 clones, around 80% of which appear only once. Only a few counts were recorded for this clone. Antigen: not known. The chain recombines TRBV10-1 with TRBJ2-1; D unresolved. The sample consisted of ileum tissue, taken 98 days after intestinal transplantation. The TCR sequence derives from a human patient who received an intestinal transplant, so some T cells may come from the graft donor. The CDR3 loop reads CASSETVSNEQFF. Here the CDR3 DNA reads TGCGCCAGCAGTGAGACCGTATCCAATGAGCAGTTCTTC.